These 18 T cell receptor beta chains originate from one sample sequenced in a study of T cells after yellow fever vaccination. MiXCR was run by TCRdb on the 5' RACE reads, yielding one entry per CDR3 protein. Found here are 400,000 to 450,000 distinct CDR3 sequences, around 19% of them singletons; the top ten hold roughly a sixth. The source material was PBMCs, sampled before the yellow fever booster vaccination. The source is a man aged 18 to 30 who received the YFV17D yellow fever vaccine.

The V and J genes are TRBV20-1 and TRBJ2-5, with 9 bases lining up with TRBD2. Germline V gene data show CDR1 as DFQATT and CDR2 as SNEGSKA (reference sequence). This CDR3 has 14 amino acids. The trim removed 7 bases at V and 5 bases at J, leaving 11 bases unmatched. CDR3 sequence: CSDKGPSGVETQYF. The DNA of the CDR3 is TGCAGTGACAAAGGTCCTAGCGGGGTGGAGACCCAGTACTTC.

This chain links TRBV2 with TRBJ1-3; 9 nucleotides line up with TRBD1. The CDR3 consists of 13 residues. With 7 bases clipped from V and 9 bases from J, the junction kept 7 bases outside the gene matches. CDR1 and CDR2 (germline): SNHLY, FYNNEI. The CDR3 loop is CASTRDRAGTIYF. The CDR3 DNA reads as TGTGCCAGCACCAGGGACAGGGCTGGCACCATATATTTT.

The V gene is TRBV5-1, the J gene TRBJ2-7, with D perhaps TRBD2 (7 bases). Germline CDR1 SGHRS, CDR2 YFSETQ. CDR3 length: 14 residues. V was trimmed by 1 base and J by 5 bases, leaving 13 bases between them. DNA for the CDR3: TGCGCCAGCAGCTTGTTCGGGGGGCAGAACGAGCAGTACGTC. Translating gives CASSLFGGQNEQYV.

CDR3 loop: CASSQREGSNYGYTF. CDR3 DNA: TGCGCCAGCAGCCAACGTGAGGGGTCCAACTATGGCTACACCTTC. V and J are TRBV4-1 and TRBJ1-2, with D perhaps matching TRBD1 (5 bases). The CDR3 extends over 15 amino acids. From germline, CDR1 is MGHRA and CDR2 YSYEKL. The ends were cut back, 2 bases at V and 2 bases at J, with 12 bases in the middle.

The chain carries TRBV7-9 and TRBJ2-5, with 12 bases identical to TRBD2. The J segment lost 5 bases and the V segment lost 3 bases, leaving 4 bases of the junction unmatched. The CDR3 covers 15 residues. Germline CDR1 is SEHNR and CDR2 is FQNEAQ (reference sequence). CDR3 sequence: CASSFTGLAGETQYF. CDR3 coding DNA: TGTGCCAGCAGCTTCACAGGACTAGCGGGGGAGACCCAGTACTTC.

This clonotype came up a few times. The J gene is TRBJ2-3, the V gene TRBV4-1, with D uncertain. Germline CDR1 and CDR2: MGHRA and YSYEKL. V lost 3 bases to trimming and J lost 0 bases, with 10 bases between them. The CDR3 contains 15 residues. This CDR3 reads CASSQTPTSTDTQYF. CDR3 DNA: TGCGCCAGCAGCCAGACACCGACCAGCACAGATACGCAGTATTTT.

This clonotype was seen only a few times. The J gene is TRBJ2-5, the V gene TRBV6-5, with 7 positions matching TRBD1. Germline CDR1 MNHEY, CDR2 SVGAGI. The CDR3 has 16 amino acids. V lost 8 bases to trimming and J lost 1 base; unmatched junction nucleotides: 13. The DNA of the CDR3 is TGTGCCAGCGTCCCCGCAGGGGGTCGGGGCCAAGAGACCCAGTACTTC. This codes for CASVPAGGRGQETQYF.

The table lists this clonotype with a few counts. The chain carries TRBV9 and TRBJ2-7; 8 bases match TRBD1. Losses at the gene ends were 4 bases for V and 5 bases for J; bases not matched to a gene: 14. The CDR3 spans 16 residues. CDR1 SGDLS and CDR2 YYNGEE come from the germline V gene. CDR3 loop: CASSLGQRQGSNEQYF. The CDR3 nucleotides read TGTGCCAGCAGCCTAGGACAGCGACAGGGGAGCAACGAGCAGTACTTC.

The genes are TRBV19 and TRBJ1-2; the D gene is possibly TRBD1 (5 bases). The length of the CDR3 is 15 residues. Trimming left V 11 bases short and J 3 bases short, with 22 bases between. In germline, CDR1 is LNHDA, CDR2 SQIVND (reference sequence). The CDR3 sequence: CASATAGQGDYGYTF. In DNA form, the CDR3 reads TGTGCCTCAGCCACGGCCGGGCAGGGTGACTATGGCTACACCTTC.

J is TRBJ2-3 and V is TRBV4-3; possibly TRBD2 for D (5 bases). Germline CDR1 and CDR2: LGHNA and YSLEER. CDR3 length equals 17 residues. The V end lost 0 bases, the J end lost 4 bases, and 17 bases lay between the germline ends. CDR3 in amino acids: CASSQEDPGTFADTQYF. CDR3 DNA: TGCGCCAGCAGCCAAGAGGACCCGGGAACCTTCGCAGATACGCAGTATTTT.

The rearrangement uses TRBV7-9 and TRBJ2-2, with D possibly TRBD2 on 5 matching bases. Germline CDR1 is SEHNR and CDR2 is FQNEAQ (reference sequence). The CDR3 length is 16 residues. Trimming shortened V by 1 base and J by 5 bases, and 14 bases separated the two germline ends. The CDR3, as DNA: TGTGCCAGCAGCTTAGTAGCGACTATTGAGACCGGGGAGCTGTTTTTT. Encoded protein: CASSLVATIETGELFF.

CDR3 residues: CATSGGNGAPGDTQYF. As DNA, the CDR3 is TGTGCCACCAGTGGTGGGAATGGGGCCCCGGGCGATACGCAGTATTTT. The V call is TRBV15, the J call TRBJ2-3, with D possibly TRBD1 on 5 matching bases. CDR3 length: 16 amino acids. V lost 6 bases to trimming and J lost 6 bases, with 22 bases between them. Germline lookup yields CDR1 LNHNV and CDR2 YYDKDF (reference sequence).

CDR3 loop: CASSLGPVLEAFF. The CDR3 DNA follows: TGCGCCAGCAGCCTCGGCCCCGTGTTAGAAGCTTTCTTT. The V gene is TRBV5-1, the J gene TRBJ1-1; no definite D call. The CDR3 is 13 residues long. The germline V gene has CDR1 SGHRS and CDR2 YFSETQ. Trimming left V 4 bases short and J 8 bases short, with 15 bases between.

This clonotype has ten or more counts. CDR3 sequence: CASSPPGTGALYEQYF. The CDR3, as DNA: TGTGCCAGCTCACCCCCTGGGACAGGGGCCCTCTACGAGCAGTACTTC. The rearrangement uses TRBV18 and TRBJ2-7, with 10 positions matching TRBD1. The germline V gene encodes CDR1 KGHSH and CDR2 LQKENI. The CDR3 spans 16 residues. Trimming cost V 3 bases and J 3 bases; bases outside gene matches: 8.

The chain uses TRBV7-2 and TRBJ2-5; TRBD2 matches at 8 bases. Germline V gives CDR1 SGHTA, CDR2 FQGNSA. Trimming took 4 bases from V and 1 from J; bases not matched to a gene: 11. This CDR3 is built from 17 residues. CDR3 coding DNA: TGTGCCAGCAGCTCACACTGGGGCGGGGGGCCCCAAGAGACCCAGTACTTC. It codes for CASSSHWGGGPQETQYF. The full variable domain, in which reference TRBV7-2 and TRBJ2-5 provide the parts outside the CDR3, is GAGVSQSPSNKVTEKGKDVELRCDPISGHTALYWYRQSLGQGLEFLIYFQGNSAPDKSGLPSDRFSAERTGGSVSTLTIQRTQQEDSAVYLCASSSHWGGGPQETQYFGPGTRLLVL.

The chain is built from TRBV29-1 and TRBJ2-7; no reliable D call. Germline loops: CDR1 SQVTM, CDR2 ANQGSEA. The V gene lost 7 bases and the J gene lost 0 bases, with 13 bases spanning the gap. The CDR3 contains 13 residues. The CDR3 bases are TGCAGCGCCCGGTTTGGTTTCTCCTACGAGCAGTACTTC. Its translation is CSARFGFSYEQYF.

This clonotype has a handful of counts. The CDR3 loop reads CASSPRGKETQYF. In DNA, the CDR3 is TGTGCCAGTAGCCCTCGGGGGAAAGAGACCCAGTACTTC. The chain joins TRBV7-9 to TRBJ2-5, with D possibly being TRBD2 (6 bases). This CDR3 is built from 13 residues. Germline-derived CDR1 and CDR2 are SEHNR and FQNEAQ (reference sequence). The V end was cut by 9 bases, the J end by 3 bases, with 14 bases between.

The V and J genes are TRBV7-2 and TRBJ1-6, with D maybe TRBD1 (6 bases). The CDR3 sequence is 19 residues long. CDR1 and CDR2 (germline): SGHTA, FQGNSA. Trimming left V 1 base short and J 3 bases short, with 19 bases between. CDR3 in DNA: TGTGCCAGCAGCTTAGGAAGGTTCACGGGGGCGATCTATAATTCACCCCTCCACTTT. It is translated as CASSLGRFTGAIYNSPLHF. Full variable domain (rest looked up from reference TRBV7-2 and TRBJ1-6): GAGVSQSPSNKVTEKGKDVELRCDPISGHTALYWYRQSLGQGLEFLIYFQGNSAPDKSGLPSDRFSAERTGGSVSTLTIQRTQQEDSAVYLCASSLGRFTGAIYNSPLHFGNGTRLTVT.